Here is one T cell receptor beta chain with its context. No antigen is known for it. These data come from a study of monozygotic twins with cystic fibrosis. Using immunoSEQ multiplex PCR, the repertoire was profiled, and TCRdb retains in-frame clones only, with some absent. Of 17,000 or so clones listed, about 96% were seen once; the top ten hold less than 0.8%. Findings and limits, study-wide: Co-twins had the most similar V usage for 13 of 16 pairs, J for 8. Monozygotic CF twin pairs shared significantly more nucleotide-identical clonotypes than unrelated CF individuals did. No link emerged between shared CDR3 counts and age, concordance or severity.

The CDR3 extends over 13 amino acids. V dropped 2 bases and J dropped 3 bases, with 7 bases sitting between them. Germline CDR1 and CDR2: SGHTA and FQGNSA. The rearrangement joins TRBV7-2 to TRBJ1-1, with D unresolved. Sequenced material: blood. The receptor was isolated from a girl aged 2-10 years with cystic fibrosis. The CDR3 DNA reads TGTGCCAGCAGCTTATTTCCAGACACTGAAGCTTTCTTT. The encoded protein is CASSLFPDTEAFF.